This passage covers 22 T cell receptor beta chains from one sample sequenced in a study of T cells after yellow fever vaccination (dated by TCRdb to the late 2010s). Libraries were prepared through 5' RACE. Sequenced using an Illumina HiSeq 2500. TCRdb passed the public sequencing reads through fastp at Q25 and MiXCR, retaining productive beta sequences. Entries that share a CDR3 protein sequence are merged under the most common genes and DNA. The sample includes 300,000 to 450,000 distinct CDR3 sequences, with approximately 5.7% observed a single time. Jointly, the top ten make up 15% of the sample. The treatment or condition tag for this specimen amounts to: live attenuated yellow fever vaccine strain. The source material was PBMCs, sampled 5 days after the yellow fever booster vaccination. The source is a man younger than 45 who received the YFV17D yellow fever vaccine.

This clonotype was counted at least ten times. The chain is built from TRBV7-2 and TRBJ2-5; TRBD1 might be the D (5 bases). CDR1 is SGHTA, CDR2 FQGNSA, per germline. The V and J ends lost 5 bases and 6 bases respectively, with 22 bases between them. This CDR3 region has 16 residues. The CDR3 region is CASSLMGRASQQTQYF. The CDR3 nucleotides read TGTGCCAGCAGCCTAATGGGCAGGGCTTCTCAACAGACCCAGTACTTC.

This clonotype was found a few times. The chain links TRBV7-2 to TRBJ2-5, with 10 positions matching TRBD2. This CDR3 is built from 17 residues. Losses at the gene ends were 5 bases for V and 4 bases for J; bases not matched to a gene: 13. CDR1 is SGHTA, CDR2 FQGNSA, per germline. CDR3 nucleotides: TGTGCCAGCAGCGTTACTAGCGGGGCTACGGGGAGAGAGACCCAGTACTTC. It encodes CASSVTSGATGRETQYF.

Many counts were recorded for this clonotype. The V gene is TRBV9, the J gene TRBJ2-4; 11 bases are shared with TRBD2. J was trimmed by 1 base and V by 4 bases; bases with no gene match: 7. The germline gives CDR1 SGDLS, CDR2 YYNGEE. CDR3 size: 17 residues. CDR3 protein: CASSTGLAVPAKNIQYF. The CDR3 DNA reads as TGTGCCAGCAGCACGGGACTAGCGGTACCGGCCAAAAACATTCAGTACTTC. Full variable domain (rest looked up from reference TRBV9 and TRBJ2-4): DSGVTQTPKHLITATGQRVTLRCSPRSGDLSVYWYQQSLDQGLQFLIQYYNGEERAKGNILERFSAQQFPDLHSELNLSSLELGDSALYFCASSTGLAVPAKNIQYFGAGTRLSVL.

The chain employs TRBV27 and TRBJ2-1; 11 nucleotides line up with TRBD1. V lost 4 bases, J lost 12 bases, and 8 bases stayed unmatched. Germline V lookup: CDR1 MNHEY, CDR2 SMNVEV (reference sequence). The CDR3 consists of 14 residues. The CDR3 sequence: CASSSWTGGDVQFF. As DNA, the CDR3 is TGTGCCAGCAGTTCATGGACAGGGGGCGATGTGCAGTTCTTC.

The chain couples TRBV7-2 to TRBJ1-2, with a possible D match to TRBD1 (6 bases). The germline V and J ends were trimmed by 5 bases and 4 bases, with 17 bases remaining between them. Germline assignment: CDR1 SGHTA and CDR2 FQGNSA. The CDR3 length is 15 residues. The CDR3 DNA sequence: TGTGCCAGCAGCCCCGGGGCTACAGGGACCTATGGCTACACCTTC. It yields the protein CASSPGATGTYGYTF.

The chain carries TRBV20-1 and TRBJ1-2; D gene uncertain. The germline CDR1 and CDR2 sequences are DFQATT and SNEGSKA (reference sequence). This CDR3 is built from 13 residues. V was shortened by 5 bases and J by 5 bases, with 15 bases between the two germline ends. The CDR3 nucleotides are TGCAGTGCTCTATTAGGACCGCTTTATGGCTACACCTTC. As protein: CSALLGPLYGYTF.

This clonotype has only a few counts. The DNA of the CDR3 is TGTGCCACCGGCTCCGGGGCCGGAAACACCATATATTTT. It encodes CATGSGAGNTIYF. The J gene is TRBJ1-3, the V gene TRBV11-2; D possibly corresponds to TRBD1 (5 bases). Between the trimmed V and J ends, which lost 10 bases and 4 bases, there was a span of 14 bases. Germline values: CDR1 SGHAT, CDR2 FQNNGV. The CDR3 consists of 13 residues.

This clonotype was detected ten times or more. The chain combines TRBV20-1 with TRBJ2-5; 7 bases map to TRBD2. The CDR3 length is 16 residues. Losses at the gene ends were 3 bases for V and 4 bases for J; bases not matched to a gene: 14. Germline CDR1 reads DFQATT; CDR2 reads SNEGSKA (reference sequence). The CDR3 nucleotides read TGCAGTGCTAGGGTATTAGCGCGGGAGACACCAGAGACCCAGTACTTC. This gives the protein CSARVLARETPETQYF.

This clonotype showed up many times. This sequence joins TRBV7-2 and TRBJ2-1, with 10 bases lining up with TRBD2. J lost 4 bases, V lost 2 bases, and 2 bases had no gene match. CDR1 and CDR2 from the germline V gene are SGHTA and FQGNSA. This CDR3 has 15 amino acids. The CDR3 protein is CASSLSSGSYNEQFF. The CDR3 region has the DNA TGTGCCAGCAGCTTATCTAGCGGGAGTTACAATGAGCAGTTCTTC.

This clonotype has more than one count but fewer than ten. This rearrangement joins TRBV19 to TRBJ2-3; 7 bases match TRBD2. Losses at the gene ends were 5 bases for V and 0 bases for J; bases not matched to a gene: 8. This CDR3 has 16 amino acids. The germline V gene has CDR1 LNHDA and CDR2 SQIVND (reference sequence). CDR3 nucleotide sequence: TGTGCCAGTAGTCTCCAGCGGGACTCTAGCACAGATACGCAGTATTTT. It encodes CASSLQRDSSTDTQYF. The variable domain in full, with the rest retrieved from reference TRBV19 and TRBJ2-3, is DGGITQSPKYLFRKEGQNVTLSCEQNLNHDAMYWYRQDPGQGLRLIYYSQIVNDFQKGDIAEGYSVSREKKESFPLTVTSAQKNPTAFYLCASSLQRDSSTDTQYFGPGTRLTVL.

The chain is built from TRBV6-2 or TRBV6-3 and TRBJ1-2; 8 positions agree with TRBD1. CDR3 length: 14 amino acids. From germline, CDR1 is MNHEY and CDR2 SVGEGT. J gave up 2 bases and V 2 bases, and 1 base lay outside the gene matches. CDR3 sequence reads: CASSYRQGNYGYTF. As DNA, the CDR3 is TGTGCCAGCAGTTACCGACAGGGGAACTATGGCTACACCTTC.

There are many counts of this clonotype. The chain carries TRBV10-2 and TRBJ2-2; 9 bases align to TRBD1. V shed 6 bases, J shed 7 bases, and the junction held 6 bases outside the gene matches. The CDR3 extends over 14 amino acids. CDR1 is WSHSY, CDR2 SAAADI, per germline. This chain's CDR3 is CASSGTGSDGELFF. The DNA for the CDR3 is TGCGCCAGCAGCGGGACAGGGTCTGACGGGGAGCTGTTTTTT.

There are a few counts of this clonotype. This sequence joins TRBV3-1 and TRBJ1-1, with no clear D. From germline, CDR1 is LGHDT and CDR2 YNNKEL (reference sequence). The V end lost 4 bases, the J end lost 6 bases, and 12 bases lay between the germline ends. CDR3 length: 13 amino acids. The DNA of the CDR3 is TGTGCCAGCAGCCGGAAACCTTACGCTGAAGCTTTCTTT. Translation gives CASSRKPYAEAFF. Full variable domain (remainder filled in from reference TRBV3-1 and TRBJ1-1): DTAVSQTPKYLVTQMGNDKSIKCEQNLGHDTMYWYKQDSKKFLKIMFSYNNKELIINETVPNRFSPKSPDKAHLNLHINSLELGDSAVYFCASSRKPYAEAFFGQGTRLTVV.

This sequence joins TRBV29-1 and TRBJ2-3; D not resolved. There are 12 residues in the CDR3. CDR1 is SQVTM and CDR2 is ANQGSEA in the germline V gene. Between the trimmed V and J ends, which lost 4 bases and 6 bases, there was a span of 11 bases. CDR3 in DNA: TGCAGCGTTGTGGTTGGTGGGGATACGCAGTATTTT. This translates into CSVVVGGDTQYF.

V usage is TRBV20-1 and J usage is TRBJ2-3; 10 bases align to TRBD2. The V gene's germline CDR1 is DFQATT and CDR2 SNEGSKA (reference sequence). The CDR3 is 17 amino acids. V dropped 3 bases and J dropped 3; count of bases not matched to a gene: 12. The CDR3 DNA reads TGCAGTGCTAGGGGTTACCAACTAGCGGGACAGACAGATACGCAGTATTTT. Encoded protein: CSARGYQLAGQTDTQYF.

This clonotype was detected ten times or more. The rearrangement joins TRBV20-1 to TRBJ1-5; the D is unclear. V lost 3 bases to trimming and J lost 4 bases, with 4 bases between them. This CDR3 region has 11 residues. CDR1 and CDR2 (germline): DFQATT, SNEGSKA (reference sequence). In nucleotides, the CDR3 is TGCAGTGCTAGGGGGAATCAGCCCCAGCATTTT. It is translated as CSARGNQPQHF.

As DNA, the CDR3 is TGTGCCAGCAGCTCTACGGCTCGACTAGCGGCAGATCTAGAGACCCAGTACTTC. Protein: CASSSTARLAADLETQYF. The chain is built from TRBV7-6 and TRBJ2-5, with TRBD2 matching 9 bases. V lost 4 bases, J lost 4 bases, and 16 bases stayed unmatched. CDR1 and CDR2 (germline): SGHVS, FNYEAQ. This CDR3 spans 18 amino acids. The entire variable domain, with the rest obtained from reference TRBV7-6 and TRBJ2-5, is as follows: GAGVSQSPRYKVTKRGQDVALRCDPISGHVSLYWYRQALGQGPEFLTYFNYEAQQDKSGLPNDRFSAERPEGSISTLTIQRTEQRDSAMYRCASSSTARLAADLETQYFGPGTRLLVL.

This clonotype occurred many times. V is TRBV6-2 or TRBV6-3 and J is TRBJ2-7; possible D gene TRBD1, 7 bases. V lost 2 bases, J lost 1 base, and 15 bases lay in between. Germline CDR1 MNHEY, CDR2 SVGEGT. The CDR3 consists of 16 residues. The CDR3 region is CASSYGSQGRSYEQYF. For the CDR3, the DNA is TGTGCCAGCAGTTACGGATCACAGGGGAGGTCCTACGAGCAGTACTTC.

Details on this clonotype: This may stem from a read error, because a much larger clone lies one nucleotide away. The chain joins TRBV7-2 to TRBJ2-1; possible D gene TRBD1, 6 bases. Germline loops: CDR1 SGHTA, CDR2 FQGNSA. The CDR3 contains 13 residues. CDR3 amino acids: CASSKGQSEKQLF. CDR3 coding DNA: TGTGCCAGCAGCAAAGGACAGTCCGAGAAGCAGCTCTTC.

V gene TRBV5-6 combines with J gene TRBJ2-7, with a possible D match to TRBD2 (5 bases). CDR1 and CDR2 from the germline V gene are SGHDT and YYEEEE. The CDR3 runs 13 residues. V shed 4 bases and J shed 3 bases, with 11 bases lying between them. CDR3 nucleotide sequence: TGTGCCAGCAGCATCGGACTCCGCTACGAGCAGTACTTC. Translating it yields CASSIGLRYEQYF.

The chain carries TRBV20-1 and TRBJ1-5; no firm D call. V lost 1 base, J lost 5 bases, and 6 bases lay in between. The CDR3 extends over 12 amino acids. CDR1 is DFQATT, CDR2 SNEGSKA, per germline (reference sequence). This CDR3 reads CSARGGDQPQHF. The CDR3 DNA sequence: TGCAGTGCTAGAGGTGGGGATCAGCCCCAGCATTTT.

This chain links TRBV28 with TRBJ2-3; TRBD2 might be the D (5 bases). Germline V gene sequence: CDR1 MDHEN, CDR2 SYDVKM. The V end lost 4 bases, the J end lost 6 bases, and 14 bases lay between the germline ends. CDR3 length: 14 residues. Here the CDR3 reads CASSSGSVPDTQYF. The DNA of the CDR3 is TGTGCCAGCAGTTCGGGATCCGTCCCGGATACGCAGTATTTT. Filled out from reference TRBV28 and TRBJ2-3, the complete variable domain reads DVKVTQSSRYLVKRTGEKVFLECVQDMDHENMFWYRQDPGLGLRLIYFSYDVKMKEKGDIPEGYSVSREKKERFSLILESASTNQTSMYLCASSSGSVPDTQYFGPGTRLTVL.